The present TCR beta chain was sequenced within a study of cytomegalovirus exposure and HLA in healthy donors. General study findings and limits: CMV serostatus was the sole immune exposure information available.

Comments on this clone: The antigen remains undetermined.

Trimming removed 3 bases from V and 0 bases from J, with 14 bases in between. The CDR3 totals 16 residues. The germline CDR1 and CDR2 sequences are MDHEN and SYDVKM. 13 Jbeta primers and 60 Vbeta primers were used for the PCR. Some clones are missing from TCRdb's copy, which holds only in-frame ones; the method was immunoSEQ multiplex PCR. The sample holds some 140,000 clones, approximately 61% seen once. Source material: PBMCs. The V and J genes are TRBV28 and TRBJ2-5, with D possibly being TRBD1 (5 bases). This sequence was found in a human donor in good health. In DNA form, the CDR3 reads TGTGCCAGCAGTTTGTTGGCAGGGTGGGACCAAGAGACCCAGTACTTC. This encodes CASSLLAGWDQETQYF. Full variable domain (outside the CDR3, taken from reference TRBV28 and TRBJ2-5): DVKVTQSSRYLVKRTGEKVFLECVQDMDHENMFWYRQDPGLGLRLIYFSYDVKMKEKGDIPEGYSVSREKKERFSLILESASTNQTSMYLCASSLLAGWDQETQYFGPGTRLLVL.